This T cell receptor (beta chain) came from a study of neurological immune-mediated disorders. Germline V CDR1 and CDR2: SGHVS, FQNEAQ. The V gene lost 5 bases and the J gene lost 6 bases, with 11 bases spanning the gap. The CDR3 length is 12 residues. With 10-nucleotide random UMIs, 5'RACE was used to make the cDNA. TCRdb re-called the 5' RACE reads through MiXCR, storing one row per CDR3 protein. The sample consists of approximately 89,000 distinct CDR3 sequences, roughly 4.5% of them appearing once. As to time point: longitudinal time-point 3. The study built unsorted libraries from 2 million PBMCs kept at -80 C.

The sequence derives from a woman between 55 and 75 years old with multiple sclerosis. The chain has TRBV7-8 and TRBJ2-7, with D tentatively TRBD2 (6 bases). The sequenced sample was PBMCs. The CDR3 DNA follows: TGTGCCAGCAGCCCTGGCGGGGTCGAGCAGTACTTC. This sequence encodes CASSPGGVEQYF.